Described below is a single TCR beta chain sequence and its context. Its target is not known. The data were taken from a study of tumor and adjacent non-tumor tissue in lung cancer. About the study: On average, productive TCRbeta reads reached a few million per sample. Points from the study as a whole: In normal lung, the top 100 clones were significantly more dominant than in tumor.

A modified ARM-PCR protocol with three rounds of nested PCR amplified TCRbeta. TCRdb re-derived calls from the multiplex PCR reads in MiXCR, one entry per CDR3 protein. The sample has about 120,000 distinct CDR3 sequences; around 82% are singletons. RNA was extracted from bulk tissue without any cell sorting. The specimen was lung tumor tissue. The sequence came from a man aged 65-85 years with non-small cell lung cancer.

The DNA of the CDR3 is TGCAGTGCCTTCCCGACTAGCGCCTACAATGAGCAGTTCTTC. It yields the protein CSAFPTSAYNEQFF. The chain couples TRBV20-1 to TRBJ2-1; 8 bases are shared with TRBD2. The V segment lost 6 bases and the J segment 2 bases; nucleotides outside the gene matches: 6. The CDR3 length is 14 residues. CDR1 and CDR2 (germline): DFQATT, SNEGSKA (reference sequence).